The 30 T cell receptor beta chains listed next were all sequenced from one sample in a study of early T cells in non-severe SARS-CoV-2 infection. A single record per CDR3 protein comes from TCRdb applying MiXCR to the 5' RACE reads. The repertoire has tens of thousands of distinct CDR3 sequences, approximately 6.3% of them found once; the top ten carry approximately 6.3%. The source material was whole blood, sampled at baseline. The receptors stem from an adult who was a healthcare worker with PCR-confirmed SARS-CoV-2 infection or an uninfected control (not recorded which).

Many counts were recorded for this clonotype. This chain connects TRBV13 to TRBJ2-7, with D possibly matching TRBD2 (5 bases). The V gene lost 1 base and the J gene lost 1 base, with 8 bases spanning the gap. CDR3 length equals 14 residues. The germline V gene encodes CDR1 PRHDT and CDR2 FYEKMQ (reference sequence). DNA for the CDR3: TGTGCCAGCAGCTTAGCCGGGGAGTCCTACGAGCAGTACTTC. Translated: CASSLAGESYEQYF.

The CDR3 DNA reads TGTGCCAGCAGTTCCGTTAGCGGGGGGTCTGCGTTCTTC. Its protein product is CASSSVSGGSAFF. The chain is built from TRBV6-6 and TRBJ2-1, with TRBD2 matching over 10 bases. The CDR3 loop spans 13 amino acids. V gave up 4 bases and J gave up 15 bases; unmatched junction bases: 9. CDR1 and CDR2 from the germline V gene are MNHNY and SVGAGI (reference sequence).

The V gene is TRBV19, the J gene TRBJ2-3; D remains ambiguous. The CDR3 loop spans 15 amino acids. V was trimmed by 3 bases and J by 1 base, leaving 11 bases between them. The germline V gene has CDR1 LNHDA and CDR2 SQIVND (reference sequence). The CDR3 nucleotides read TGTGCCAGTAGTATTTCTCGGGCAGGCACAGATACGCAGTATTTT. It translates to CASSISRAGTDTQYF.

This clonotype was seen ten or more times. V gene TRBV7-9 combines with J gene TRBJ1-6; no definite D call. This CDR3 is built from 12 residues. Germline V gene data show CDR1 as SEHNR and CDR2 as FQNEAQ (reference sequence). Trimming took 1 base from V and 6 from J, leaving 1 base between them. This CDR3 is CASSLVNSPLHF. Written as DNA, the CDR3 is TGTGCCAGCAGCTTAGTTAATTCACCCCTCCACTTT.

Remarks on this clonotype: A much larger clone is a single base away; this may be a read error. This rearrangement joins TRBV11-2 to TRBJ2-4; 8 nucleotides match TRBD1. V shed 5 bases, J shed 10 bases, and the junction held 10 bases outside the gene matches. The V gene's germline CDR1 is SGHAT and CDR2 FQNNGV. The CDR3 is 14 residues long. The CDR3 DNA is TGTGCCAGCAGCCGCAGGGGGCTTACTCAAATTCAGTACTTC. It specifies CASSRRGLTQIQYF.

This clonotype was observed a few times. The J gene is TRBJ2-3, the V gene TRBV29-1; D might be TRBD2 (5 bases). V was cut by 4 bases and J by 4 bases, with 12 bases left in between. CDR3 length: 13 amino acids. Germline assignment: CDR1 SQVTM and CDR2 ANQGSEA. CDR3 region: CSVAGSTADTQYF. CDR3 bases: TGCAGCGTTGCGGGGAGCACGGCAGATACGCAGTATTTT.

This clonotype was counted many times. This sequence joins TRBV12-3 or TRBV12-4 and TRBJ1-1; no firm D call. CDR3 length: 16 residues. The V end lost 2 bases, the J end lost 4 bases, and 17 bases lay between the germline ends. CDR3 protein: CASSLNRVIKGTEAFF. The CDR3 DNA sequence: TGTGCCAGCAGTTTAAACAGAGTGATAAAGGGCACTGAAGCTTTCTTT.

The genes are TRBV7-6 and TRBJ1-1, with D maybe TRBD1 (5 bases). V lost 4 bases and J 3 bases, leaving 21 bases between the germline ends. Germline values: CDR1 SGHVS, CDR2 FNYEAQ. The CDR3 covers 17 residues. The CDR3 reads CASSSGVGGPGDTEAFF. For the CDR3, the DNA is TGTGCCAGCAGCTCGGGGGTTGGTGGCCCGGGGGACACTGAAGCTTTCTTT. Looking up the rest from reference TRBV7-6 and TRBJ1-1 gives the full variable domain: GAGVSQSPRYKVTKRGQDVALRCDPISGHVSLYWYRQALGQGPEFLTYFNYEAQQDKSGLPNDRFSAERPEGSISTLTIQRTEQRDSAMYRCASSSGVGGPGDTEAFFGQGTRLTVV.

CDR3 amino acids: CATGGSGETQYF. The CDR3 nucleotides read TGCGCCACCGGGGGGTCCGGGGAGACCCAGTACTTC. The rearrangement uses TRBV10-2 and TRBJ2-5; 7 positions match TRBD2. The CDR3 contains 12 residues. Germline V lookup: CDR1 WSHSY, CDR2 SAAADI. The ends lost 10 bases at V and 5 bases at J; junction bases unmatched: 7.

The rearrangement links TRBV4-2 to TRBJ2-7, with D maybe TRBD1 (6 bases). With 0 bases removed from V and 2 bases from J, the gap between germline ends came to 14 bases. From germline, CDR1 is LGHNA and CDR2 YNFKEQ. This CDR3 spans 16 amino acids. CDR3 in amino acids: CASSQDLGGSAYEQYF. CDR3 nucleotide sequence: TGTGCCAGCAGCCAAGATCTAGGGGGAAGCGCCTACGAGCAGTACTTC.

The sample holds many counts of this clonotype. The chain uses TRBV5-1 and TRBJ2-5, with D perhaps matching TRBD1 or TRBD2 (5 bases each). The CDR3 is 16 residues long. V lost 1 base to trimming and J lost 3 bases, with 16 bases between them. Germline values: CDR1 SGHRS, CDR2 YFSETQ. In DNA, the CDR3 is TGCGCCAGCAGCTTGTTCGGGGCAGGCTTGGAAGAGACCCAGTACTTC. Amino acid sequence: CASSLFGAGLEETQYF.

In its sample, this clonotype was seen many times. The gene calls are TRBV5-1 and TRBJ1-3; D is unresolved. V was shortened by 0 bases and J by 4 bases, with 8 bases between the two germline ends. Germline assignment: CDR1 SGHRS and CDR2 YFSETQ. This CDR3 comprises 14 residues. The CDR3 DNA reads TGCGCCAGCAGCTTGGGAGCTTGGGGAAACACCATATATTTT. This gives the protein CASSLGAWGNTIYF.

This clonotype appeared a few times. The V gene is TRBV7-2, the J gene TRBJ2-3; D may match TRBD1 or TRBD2 (6 bases each). The V gene lost 2 bases and the J gene lost 2 bases, with 11 bases spanning the gap. Germline V gene sequence: CDR1 SGHTA, CDR2 FQGNSA. This CDR3 spans 15 amino acids. The CDR3 is CASSLRGPNTDTQYF. The CDR3 DNA follows: TGTGCCAGCAGCTTACGGGGGCCCAACACAGATACGCAGTATTTT.

The V and J genes are TRBV6-5 and TRBJ1-3, with a possible D match to TRBD1 (5 bases). The CDR3 contains 18 residues. V was pared by 5 bases and J by 0 bases, with 20 bases between. CDR1 is MNHEY, CDR2 SVGAGI, per germline. CDR3 coding DNA: TGTGCCAGCAGTGCAAGACAGCCCCCGGGGCACTCTGGAAACACCATATATTTT. Amino acids: CASSARQPPGHSGNTIYF.

This clonotype appeared many times. The chain recombines TRBV5-6 with TRBJ1-1, with a tentative D call TRBD1 (6 bases). Trimming took off 4 bases at V and 5 bases at J, with 12 bases between the two ends. CDR1 is SGHDT and CDR2 is YYEEEE in the germline V gene. The length of the CDR3 is 13 residues. The chain's CDR3 is CASSRGRRTEAFF. In DNA, the CDR3 is TGTGCCAGCAGCCGGGGGCGAAGGACTGAAGCTTTCTTT.

This clonotype was counted a few times. The chain joins TRBV27 to TRBJ1-5, with D tentatively TRBD1 (5 bases). The V gene lost 10 bases and the J gene lost 0 bases, with 19 bases spanning the gap. Germline lookup yields CDR1 MNHEY and CDR2 SMNVEV (reference sequence). The CDR3 runs 16 residues. Written as DNA, the CDR3 is TGTGCCAAACCGAGGGGAAAAAGATATAGCAATCAGCCCCAGCATTTT. It translates to CAKPRGKRYSNQPQHF.

This clonotype was found many times. The rearrangement joins TRBV15 to TRBJ2-1; D is unresolved. Germline V gene sequence: CDR1 LNHNV, CDR2 YYDKDF (reference sequence). The CDR3 covers 17 residues. The V end lost 0 bases, the J end lost 0 bases, and 12 bases lay between the germline ends. The CDR3 loop reads CATSRDRSMFSYNEQFF. The DNA for the CDR3 is TGTGCCACCAGCAGAGATAGGTCAATGTTCTCCTACAATGAGCAGTTCTTC.

The rearrangement joins TRBV7-2 to TRBJ2-3; maybe TRBD2 (5 bases). The CDR3 has 17 residues. Trimming shortened V by 4 bases and J by 5 bases, and 22 bases separated the two germline ends. The germline V gene has CDR1 SGHTA and CDR2 FQGNSA. DNA of the CDR3: TGTGCCAGCAGCTCAACCAGAGGCGGAGGCCGTGTAGATACGCAGTATTTT. This translates into CASSSTRGGGRVDTQYF.

This clonotype occurred a few times. The genes are TRBV24-1 and TRBJ2-5; 9 bases line up with TRBD1. CDR3 length: 17 residues. With 3 bases clipped from V and 4 bases from J, the junction kept 11 bases outside the gene matches. The germline gives CDR1 KGHDR, CDR2 SFDVKD. The CDR3 DNA reads TGTGCCACCAGTGATACCACAGGGGGCTGGGATCGAGAGACCCAGTACTTC. Translating it yields CATSDTTGGWDRETQYF.

With respect to this clonotype: A read error may account for a junction end that differs from germline. This sequence joins TRBV11-3 and TRBJ1-1; a weak D match, TRBD1 (6 bases). The germline gives CDR1 SGHNT, CDR2 YENEEA. CDR3 length: 17 amino acids. CDR3: CASSLGLARGPNPEAFF. The CDR3 region has the DNA TGTGCCAGCAGCTTAGGGCTCGCTCGGGGGCCGAACCCTGAAGCTTTCTTT.

At least ten counts were recorded for this clonotype. The gene calls are TRBV7-6 and TRBJ2-1; D remains unclear. The V gene lost 0 bases and the J gene lost 5 bases, with 2 bases spanning the gap. The germline CDR1 and CDR2 sequences are SGHVS and FNYEAQ. The CDR3 extends over 12 amino acids. The CDR3 DNA reads TGTGCCAGCAGCTTAGCGCACAATGAGCAGTTCTTC. This sequence encodes CASSLAHNEQFF.

This clonotype was seen many times. This chain connects TRBV20-1 to TRBJ2-7, with 9 bases that match TRBD2. The CDR3 loop spans 16 amino acids. Trimming at V came to 0 bases and at J to 0 bases, leaving 6 bases not matched to a gene. The germline gives CDR1 DFQATT, CDR2 SNEGSKA (reference sequence). CDR3 nucleotides: TGCAGTGCTAGAGATCTAGCGGGGTCCCGCTCCTACGAGCAGTACTTC. Its protein is CSARDLAGSRSYEQYF.

This clonotype showed up just a few times. The genes are TRBV20-1 and TRBJ2-3; tentative D call: TRBD2 (6 bases). Trimming cost V 2 bases and J 6 bases, with 18 bases left between them. The CDR3 runs 15 residues. Germline V gene lookup returns CDR1 DFQATT and CDR2 SNEGSKA (reference sequence). The CDR3 loop is CSARNAEGGGDTQYF. The CDR3 bases are TGCAGTGCTAGAAACGCGGAGGGCGGAGGGGATACGCAGTATTTT.

This clonotype has only a few counts. The chain uses TRBV7-9 and TRBJ2-1, with 8 bases matching TRBD1. V lost 5 bases, J lost 3 bases, and 6 bases stayed unmatched. CDR3 size: 15 residues. CDR1 is SEHNR, CDR2 FQNEAQ, per germline (reference sequence). The CDR3 loop reads CASSPRTGRYNEQFF. The CDR3 DNA follows: TGTGCCAGCAGCCCTAGGACAGGGCGCTACAATGAGCAGTTCTTC. Together with reference TRBV7-9 and TRBJ2-1, the CDR3 gives the full variable domain: DTGVSQNPRHKITKRGQNVTFRCDPISEHNRLYWYRQTLGQGPEFLTYFQNEAQLEKSRLLSDRFSAERPKGSFSTLEIQRTEQGDSAMYLCASSPRTGRYNEQFFGPGTRLTVL.

The sample holds a few counts of this clonotype. V gene TRBV4-1 combines with J gene TRBJ2-1, with D unclear. Germline V gene data show CDR1 as MGHRA and CDR2 as YSYEKL. CDR3 size: 16 residues. V was clipped by 5 bases and J by 3 bases, with 17 bases between them. Here the CDR3 reads CASSSPQDGYYNEQFF. The CDR3 DNA is TGCGCCAGCAGCTCGCCGCAGGACGGGTACTACAATGAGCAGTTCTTC.

This clonotype was found many times. J is TRBJ2-3 and V is TRBV29-1, with TRBD1 as a possible D gene (5 bases). Germline V CDR1 and CDR2: SQVTM, ANQGSEA. The CDR3 is 13 amino acids. Trimming pared 7 bases from V and 4 bases from J, leaving 15 bases between. The CDR3 here is CSAYRRGADTQYF. As DNA, the CDR3 is TGCAGCGCATACCGAAGGGGTGCAGATACGCAGTATTTT.

This clonotype was recorded at least ten times. The chain joins TRBV4-3 to TRBJ2-1, with D uncertain. The CDR3 loop spans 14 amino acids. V was shortened by 0 bases and J by 6 bases, with 9 bases between the two germline ends. Germline V CDR1 and CDR2: LGHNA, YSLEER. CDR3 protein: CASSQEHRTNEQFF. DNA for the CDR3: TGCGCCAGCAGCCAAGAGCACCGAACCAATGAGCAGTTCTTC.

This clonotype was recorded many times. V is TRBV24-1 and J is TRBJ2-7; tentative D call: TRBD1 (6 bases). The CDR3 runs to 19 residues. Trimming took 3 bases from V and 2 from J, leaving 25 bases between them. Per the germline V gene, CDR1 is KGHDR and CDR2 is SFDVKD. The CDR3 spells CATSDNKFKQGTTAYEQYF. The CDR3 coding sequence is TGTGCCACCAGTGATAACAAATTCAAACAGGGTACAACAGCCTACGAGCAGTACTTC.

This clonotype has just a few counts. The rearrangement links TRBV28 to TRBJ1-5; D remains ambiguous. Germline loops: CDR1 MDHEN, CDR2 SYDVKM. Between the trimmed V and J ends, which lost 6 bases and 4 bases, there was a span of 16 bases. This CDR3 region has 15 residues. The CDR3 sequence: CASSLIHNYNQPQHF. In DNA form, the CDR3 reads TGTGCCAGCAGCCTAATCCACAACTATAATCAGCCCCAGCATTTT.

This clonotype was observed at least ten times. This chain links TRBV18 with TRBJ1-5; D is unresolved. The CDR3 totals 15 residues. Germline V gene data show CDR1 as KGHSH and CDR2 as LQKENI. V lost 5 bases and J 5 bases, leaving 16 bases between the germline ends. CDR3 sequence (DNA): TGTGCCAGCTCATTGGACTTTGGACGCGATCAGCCCCAGCATTTT. Amino acid sequence: CASSLDFGRDQPQHF. Filled out from reference TRBV18 and TRBJ1-5, the complete variable domain reads NAGVMQNPRHLVRRRGQEARLRCSPMKGHSHVYWYRQLPEEGLKFMVYLQKENIIDESGMPKERFSAEFPKEGPSILRIQQVVRGDSAAYFCASSLDFGRDQPQHFGDGTRLSIL.